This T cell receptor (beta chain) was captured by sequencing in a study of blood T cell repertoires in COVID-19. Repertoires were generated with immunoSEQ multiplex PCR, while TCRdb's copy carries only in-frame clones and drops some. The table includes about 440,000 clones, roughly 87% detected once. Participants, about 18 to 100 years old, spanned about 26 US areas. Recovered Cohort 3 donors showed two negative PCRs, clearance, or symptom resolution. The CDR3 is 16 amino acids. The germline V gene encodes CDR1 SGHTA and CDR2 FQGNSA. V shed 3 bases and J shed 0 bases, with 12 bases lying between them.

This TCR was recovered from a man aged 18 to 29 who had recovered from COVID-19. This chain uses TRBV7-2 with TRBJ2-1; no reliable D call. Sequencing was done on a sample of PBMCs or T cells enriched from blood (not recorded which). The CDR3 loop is CASSFFFLSSYNEQFF. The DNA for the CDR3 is TGTGCCAGCAGCTTTTTCTTCCTTAGCTCCTACAATGAGCAGTTCTTC.